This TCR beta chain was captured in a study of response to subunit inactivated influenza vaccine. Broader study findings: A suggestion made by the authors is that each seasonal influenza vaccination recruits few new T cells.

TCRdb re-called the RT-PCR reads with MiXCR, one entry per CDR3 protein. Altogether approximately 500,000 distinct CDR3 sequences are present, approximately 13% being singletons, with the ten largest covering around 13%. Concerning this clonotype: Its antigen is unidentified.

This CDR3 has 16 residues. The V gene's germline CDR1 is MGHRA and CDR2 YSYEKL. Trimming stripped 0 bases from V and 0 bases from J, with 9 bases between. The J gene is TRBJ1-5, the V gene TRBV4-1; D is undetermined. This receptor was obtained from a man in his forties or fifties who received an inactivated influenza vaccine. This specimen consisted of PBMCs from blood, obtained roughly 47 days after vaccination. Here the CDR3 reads CASSQDRGYSNQPQHF. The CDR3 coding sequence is TGCGCCAGCAGCCAAGACCGGGGTTATAGCAATCAGCCCCAGCATTTT.